The clone carrying this T cell receptor beta chain is a singleton in its sample. These data belong to a study of blood T cell repertoires in COVID-19. Overall study: The origin of the acute and convalescent COVID-19 samples was the United States, Italy and Spain.

Profiling relied on immunoSEQ multiplex PCR, and the TCRdb table lists in-frame clones only, not all of them. The profile covers tens of thousands of clones, with around 82% appearing a single time and 15% to 20% taken by the ten largest. Germline values: CDR1 SGHAT, CDR2 FQNNGV. There are 18 residues in the CDR3. Trimming at V came to 0 bases and at J to 2 bases, leaving 7 bases not matched to a gene. The sample comprised peripheral blood. The sequence derives from a man aged 65-85 years with acute or convalescent COVID-19. The V call is TRBV11-2, the J call TRBJ2-5; 12 bases are a match to TRBD2. CDR3 bases: TGTGCCAGCAGCTTAGACAATCCTCTAGCGGGAGGGCAAGAGACCCAGTACTTC. This gives the protein CASSLDNPLAGGQETQYF.